This TCR beta chain was captured in a study of cytomegalovirus exposure and HLA in healthy donors. Background on the study: Caucasian-associated ancestry cluster membership applied to about 77% of several hundred genotyped donors.

PCR was performed using 60 Vbeta and 13 Jbeta primers. This table comes from immunoSEQ multiplex PCR, and its TCRdb copy is limited to in-frame clones, with some not included. The sample contains roughly 120,000 clones, over 75% of which appear only once. The ends were cut back, 0 bases at V and 7 bases at J, with 12 bases in the middle. Germline assignment: CDR1 MNHEY and CDR2 SVGAGI. The CDR3 totals 14 residues. What was sequenced was PBMCs. This TCR came from a young woman in good health and CMV-seronegative. V and J are TRBV6-5 and TRBJ1-1; possibly TRBD1 for D (5 bases). This chain's CDR3 is CASSYSGQGNEAFF. The CDR3 DNA sequence: TGTGCCAGCAGTTACTCGGGGCAGGGAAATGAAGCTTTCTTT.